This T cell receptor (beta chain) was captured in a study of blood T cell repertoires in COVID-19. Study at large: Some COVID-19 samples were acute and others convalescent; all came from the United States, Italy and Spain. Sample material is recorded as cDNA or gDNA derived from T cells, B-cell-depleted T cells, or PBMCs.

V lost 7 bases and J 6 bases, leaving 19 bases between the germline ends. This CDR3 has 15 amino acids. Germline V gene lookup returns CDR1 LNHDA and CDR2 SQIVND (reference sequence). Per the study methods: Reference gene primer amplification gave nucleated cell count estimates. Data came from immunoSEQ multiplex PCR; TCRdb stores just in-frame clones and leaves some out. That table is the source of V, J and clone size, and D and trimming were worked out from the DNA. The sample includes 150,000 or so clones, about nine tenths seen only once; the top ten take approximately 6.5%. Sequencing used peripheral blood. The sequence was collected from a man at least 80 years old with acute or convalescent COVID-19. The V and J genes are TRBV19 and TRBJ1-5; the D gene is possibly TRBD1 (5 bases). The CDR3, as DNA: TGTGCCAGTACCTCCGGGGGGGGTTCTAGTCAGCCCCAGCATTTT. It yields the protein CASTSGGGSSQPQHF. Drawing the rest from reference TRBV19 and TRBJ1-5, the complete variable domain is DGGITQSPKYLFRKEGQNVTLSCEQNLNHDAMYWYRQDPGQGLRLIYYSQIVNDFQKGDIAEGYSVSREKKESFPLTVTSAQKNPTAFYLCASTSGGGSSQPQHFGDGTRLSIL.